This paragraph covers one T cell receptor beta chain sequence. This sample was included in a study of T cell changes during pregnancy in multiple sclerosis. The trim removed 5 bases at V and 15 bases at J, leaving 16 bases unmatched. Per germline, CDR1 SQVTM and CDR2 ANQGSEA. CDR3 length: 14 amino acids. The table came from immunoSEQ multiplex PCR; TCRdb's copy has only in-frame clones and leaves some out. Among around 73,000 clones listed, around 92% were seen once. The rearrangement joins TRBV29-1 to TRBJ2-1; 10 nucleotides agree with TRBD1. Sample: peripheral blood, taken in the third trimester of pregnancy. This TCR came from a female donor in good health, enrolled as a control in a pregnancy study. CDR3 sequence reads: CSVTGTGAIHRPFF. CDR3 coding DNA: TGCAGCGTTACCGGGACAGGGGCGATTCACCGTCCGTTCTTC.